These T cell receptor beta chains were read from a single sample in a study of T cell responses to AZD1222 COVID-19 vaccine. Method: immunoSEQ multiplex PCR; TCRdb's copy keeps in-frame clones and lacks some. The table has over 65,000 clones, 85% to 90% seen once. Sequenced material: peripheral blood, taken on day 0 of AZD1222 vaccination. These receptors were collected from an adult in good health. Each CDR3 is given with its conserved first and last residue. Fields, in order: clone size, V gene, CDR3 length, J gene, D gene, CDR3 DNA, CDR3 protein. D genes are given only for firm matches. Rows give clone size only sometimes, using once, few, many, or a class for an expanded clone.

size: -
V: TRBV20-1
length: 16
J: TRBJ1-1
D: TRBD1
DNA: TGCAGTGCTAGTGGCGGACAGGGGCGAAAGAACACTGAAGCTTTCTTT
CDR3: CSASGGQGRKNTEAFF

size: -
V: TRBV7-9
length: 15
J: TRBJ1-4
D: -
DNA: TGTGCCAGCAGCCGGGGGGCAAAAGATAATGAAAAACTGTTTTTT
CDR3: CASSRGAKDNEKLFF

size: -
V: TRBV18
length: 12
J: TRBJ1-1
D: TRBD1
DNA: TGTGCCAGCTCACGGGACAGGGACGAGGCTTTCTTT
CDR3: CASSRDRDEAFF

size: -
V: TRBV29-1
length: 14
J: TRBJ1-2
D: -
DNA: TGCAGCGTTGAGATCCAGGGAGAGTTCTATGGCTACACCTTC
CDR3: CSVEIQGEFYGYTF

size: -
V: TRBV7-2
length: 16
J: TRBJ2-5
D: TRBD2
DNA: TGTGCCAGCAGCTTAGCGAGGCTAGCGGGAGGGGAGACCCAGTACTTC
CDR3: CASSLARLAGGETQYF

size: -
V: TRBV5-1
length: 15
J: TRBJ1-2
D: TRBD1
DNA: TGCGCCAGCAGCCGTCCGGGACAGGGAAACTATGGCTACACCTTC
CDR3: CASSRPGQGNYGYTF

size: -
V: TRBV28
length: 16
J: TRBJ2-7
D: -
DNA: TGTGCCAGCAGTTCAACAAAGGGCAGGCTGGACGGCGAGCAGTACTTC
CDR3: CASSSTKGRLDGEQYF

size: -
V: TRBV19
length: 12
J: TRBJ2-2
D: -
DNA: TGTGCCAGTAGTATTGGAACCGGGGAGCTGTTTTTT
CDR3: CASSIGTGELFF

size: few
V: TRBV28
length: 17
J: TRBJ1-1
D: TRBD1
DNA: TGTGCCAGCAGTCCCCTGTCGATGGGACAGGGGAACACTGAAGCTTTCTTT
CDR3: CASSPLSMGQGNTEAFF

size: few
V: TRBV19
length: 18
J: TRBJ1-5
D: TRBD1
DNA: TGTGCCAGTAGTATAGGTTGGAAGAGGGGACAGAGCAATCAGCCCCAGCATTTT
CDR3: CASSIGWKRGQSNQPQHF